This T cell receptor beta chain originates from a study of somatic mutations in cytotoxic T cells in rheumatoid arthritis. Study-wide results and limits: Within 8 of 65 patients, the single biggest CD8+ clone made up more than 20% of CD8+ cells. With advancing age, CD8+ clonality climbed in rheumatoid arthritis patients but did not rise in healthy controls. TRBV07 showed slight underrepresentation in rheumatoid arthritis patients, unadjusted for multiple comparisons.

Comments on this clone: Its antigen remains unknown.

CDR1 and CDR2 (germline): SGHTA, FQGNSA. V lost 5 bases and J lost 4; bases outside the gene matches: 10. This CDR3 has 15 residues. As processed by the authors: Matches to published virus-specific TCRB sequences were rare among patient CD8+ clones larger than 1%. TCRdb's copy holds only in-frame clones and misses some; the assay was immunoSEQ multiplex PCR. V and J calls and clone size are those listed in that table; D and trimming were worked out from the DNA. The table includes about 18,000 clones, approximately 80% detected once. The sequenced sample consisted of CD8+ T cells sorted from blood. The source of this sequence is an adult with rheumatoid arthritis. J is TRBJ1-2 and V is TRBV7-2; TRBD1 aligns across 7 bases. CDR3 sequence (DNA): TGTGCCAGCAGCAGCGGGTCGGGACAGTCCTATGGCTACACCTTC. Its translation: CASSSGSGQSYGYTF.